This record looks at one T cell receptor beta chain sequence and its context. Its antigen is as yet unknown. This specimen comes from a study of cytotoxic CD8 clonotypes in ibrutinib-treated CLL. Study details: IGHV unmutated under 18; relapsed/refractory 11; treatment-naive some 14.

TCRdb's table, derived via immunoSEQ multiplex PCR, lists solely in-frame clones and lacks some. The sample includes approximately 340,000 clones, 67% of them seen just once. General study points: The clonality went up when patients responded to ibrutinib and dropped back toward baseline at progression.

The receptor was derived from a human donor with chronic lymphocytic leukemia. The sample consisted of PBMCs, taken after 36 months of ibrutinib treatment.

CDR3 amino acids: CASSRGDRGNYGYTF. In nucleotides, the CDR3 is TGTGCCAGCAGCCGAGGGGACAGGGGCAACTATGGCTACACCTTC. The rearrangement links TRBV14 to TRBJ1-2, with 10 bases identical to TRBD1. Germline loops: CDR1 SGHDN, CDR2 FVKESK. The J segment lost 2 bases and the V segment lost 4 bases, leaving 4 bases of the junction unmatched. This CDR3 spans 15 amino acids.